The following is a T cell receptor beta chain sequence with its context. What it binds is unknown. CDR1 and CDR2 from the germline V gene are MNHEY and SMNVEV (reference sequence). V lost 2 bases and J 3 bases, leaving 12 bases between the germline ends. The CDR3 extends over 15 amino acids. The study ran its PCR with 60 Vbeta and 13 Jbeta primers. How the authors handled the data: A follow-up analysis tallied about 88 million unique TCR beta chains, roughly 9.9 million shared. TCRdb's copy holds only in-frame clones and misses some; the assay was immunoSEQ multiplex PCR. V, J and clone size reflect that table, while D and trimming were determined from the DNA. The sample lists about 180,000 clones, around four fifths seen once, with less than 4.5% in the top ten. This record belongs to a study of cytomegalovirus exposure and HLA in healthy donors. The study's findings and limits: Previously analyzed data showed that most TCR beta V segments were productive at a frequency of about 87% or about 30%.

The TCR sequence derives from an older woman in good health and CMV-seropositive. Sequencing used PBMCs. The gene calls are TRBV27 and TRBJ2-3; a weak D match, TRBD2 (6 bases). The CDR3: CASSLREGRTDTQYF. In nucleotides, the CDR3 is TGTGCCAGCAGTTTAAGAGAGGGGAGGACAGATACGCAGTATTTT.